This is a list of T cell receptor beta chains from one sample in a study of cytotoxic CD8 clonotypes in ibrutinib-treated CLL. Repertoires were generated with immunoSEQ multiplex PCR, while TCRdb's copy carries only in-frame clones and drops some. Counted here are about 200,000 clones, approximately 75% occurring once; the ten biggest clones make up over 10%. This specimen was PBMCs, taken after 12 months of ibrutinib treatment. These receptors were obtained from a human donor with chronic lymphocytic leukemia. Each CDR3 is given with its conserved first and last residue. Each record gives: J gene, V gene, CDR3 protein.

J: TRBJ2-2
V: TRBV27
CDR3: CASSLIGTINTGELFF

J: TRBJ1-4
V: TRBV25-1
CDR3: CASSEGQGWEKLFF

J: TRBJ1-5
V: TRBV27
CDR3: CASSLFGQGNQPQHF

J: TRBJ1-2
V: TRBV28
CDR3: CASISPGPSNYGYTF

J: TRBJ1-2
V: TRBV5-1
CDR3: CASAEGVTINYGYTF

J: TRBJ2-3
V: TRBV2
CDR3: CASSEQVGIADTQYF

J: TRBJ2-1
V: TRBV10-3
CDR3: CAISNPSGSTNEQFF

J: TRBJ2-3
V: TRBV4-1
CDR3: CASSQDRTGVYDTQYF

J: TRBJ2-7
V: TRBV5-1
CDR3: CASSLILGSSYEQYF

J: TRBJ1-4
V: TRBV7-6
CDR3: CASSLTGTASNEKLFF

J: TRBJ1-2
V: TRBV6-5
CDR3: CASSYDIQYGYTF

J: TRBJ2-6
V: TRBV5-1
CDR3: CASSLGHHQSSGANVLTF

J: TRBJ2-7
V: TRBV27
CDR3: CASSLGQTYEQYF

J: TRBJ2-1
V: TRBV5-1
CDR3: CASSLGLAGDNEQFF